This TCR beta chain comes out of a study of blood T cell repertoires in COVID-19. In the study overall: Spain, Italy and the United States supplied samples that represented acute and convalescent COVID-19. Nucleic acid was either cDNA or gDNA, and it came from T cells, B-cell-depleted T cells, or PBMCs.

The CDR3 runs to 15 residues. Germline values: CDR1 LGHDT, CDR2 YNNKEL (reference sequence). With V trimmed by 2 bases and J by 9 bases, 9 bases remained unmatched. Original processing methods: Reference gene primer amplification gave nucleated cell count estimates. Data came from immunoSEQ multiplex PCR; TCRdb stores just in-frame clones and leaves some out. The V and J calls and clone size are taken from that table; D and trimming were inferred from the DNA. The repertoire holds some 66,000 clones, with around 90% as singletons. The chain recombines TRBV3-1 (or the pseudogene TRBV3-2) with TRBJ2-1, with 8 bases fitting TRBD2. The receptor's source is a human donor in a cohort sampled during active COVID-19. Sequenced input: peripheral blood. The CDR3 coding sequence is TGTGCCAGCAGCCAAATGGGGACTAGTGTCGGTGAGCAGTTCTTC. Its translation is CASSQMGTSVGEQFF.